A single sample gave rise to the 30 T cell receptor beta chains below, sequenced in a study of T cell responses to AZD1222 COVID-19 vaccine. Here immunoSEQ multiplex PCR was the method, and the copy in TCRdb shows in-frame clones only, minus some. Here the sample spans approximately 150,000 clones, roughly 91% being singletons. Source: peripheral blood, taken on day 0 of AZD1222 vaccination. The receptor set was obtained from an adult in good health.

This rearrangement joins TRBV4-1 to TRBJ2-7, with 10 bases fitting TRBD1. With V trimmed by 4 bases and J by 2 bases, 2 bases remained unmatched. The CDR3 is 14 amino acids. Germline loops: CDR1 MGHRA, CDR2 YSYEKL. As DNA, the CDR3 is TGCGCCAGCAGCCCCGGACAGGGGGCCTACGAGCAGTACTTC. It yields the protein CASSPGQGAYEQYF.

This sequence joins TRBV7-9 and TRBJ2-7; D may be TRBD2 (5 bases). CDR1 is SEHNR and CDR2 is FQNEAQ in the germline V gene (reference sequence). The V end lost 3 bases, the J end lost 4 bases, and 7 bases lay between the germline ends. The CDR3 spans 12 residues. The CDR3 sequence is CASSFPGYEQYF. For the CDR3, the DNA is TGTGCCAGCAGCTTCCCGGGGTACGAGCAGTACTTC.

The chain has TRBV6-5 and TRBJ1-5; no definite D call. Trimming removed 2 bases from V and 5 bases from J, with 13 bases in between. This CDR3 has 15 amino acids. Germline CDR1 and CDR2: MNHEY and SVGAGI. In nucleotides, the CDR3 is TGTGCCAGCAGTTACCCCTCCAGAGTATATCAGCCCCAGCATTTT. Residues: CASSYPSRVYQPQHF.

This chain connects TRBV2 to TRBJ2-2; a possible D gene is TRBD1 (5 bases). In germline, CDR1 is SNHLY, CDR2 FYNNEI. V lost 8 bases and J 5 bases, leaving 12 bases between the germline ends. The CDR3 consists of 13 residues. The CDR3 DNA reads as TGTGCCAGCTTGTGGAAGGGGACCGGGGAGCTGTTTTTT. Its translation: CASLWKGTGELFF.

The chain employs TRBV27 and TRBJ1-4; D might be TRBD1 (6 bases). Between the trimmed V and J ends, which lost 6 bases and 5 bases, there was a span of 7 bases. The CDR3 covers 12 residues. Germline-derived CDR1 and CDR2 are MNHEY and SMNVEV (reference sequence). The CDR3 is CASRTGNEKLFF. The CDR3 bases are TGTGCCAGCAGAACAGGGAATGAAAAACTGTTTTTT. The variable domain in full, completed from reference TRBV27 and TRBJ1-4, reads EAQVTQNPRYLITVTGKKLTVTCSQNMNHEYMSWYRQDPGLGLRQIYYSMNVEVTDKGDVPEGYKVSRKEKRNFPLILESPSPNQTSLYFCASRTGNEKLFFGSGTQLSVL.

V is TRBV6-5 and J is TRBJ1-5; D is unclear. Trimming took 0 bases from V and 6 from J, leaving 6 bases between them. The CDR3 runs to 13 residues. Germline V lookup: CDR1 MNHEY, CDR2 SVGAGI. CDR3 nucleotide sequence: TGTGCCAGCAGTTACTCGGAGGGTCAGCCCCAGCATTTT. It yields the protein CASSYSEGQPQHF.

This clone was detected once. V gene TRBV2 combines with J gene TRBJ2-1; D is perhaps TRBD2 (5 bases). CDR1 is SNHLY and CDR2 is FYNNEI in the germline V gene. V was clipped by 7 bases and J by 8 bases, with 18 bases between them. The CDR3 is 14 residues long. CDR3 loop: CASKAGTMMDEQFF. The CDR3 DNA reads TGTGCCAGCAAGGCGGGTACAATGATGGATGAGCAGTTCTTC.

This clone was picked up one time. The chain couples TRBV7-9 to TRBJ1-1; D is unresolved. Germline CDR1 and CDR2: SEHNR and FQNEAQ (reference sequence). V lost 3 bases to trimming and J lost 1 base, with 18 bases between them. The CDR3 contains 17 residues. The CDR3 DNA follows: TGTGCCAGCAGCTTTTCAGATCCAACCTATCCGAACACTGAAGCTTTCTTT. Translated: CASSFSDPTYPNTEAFF.

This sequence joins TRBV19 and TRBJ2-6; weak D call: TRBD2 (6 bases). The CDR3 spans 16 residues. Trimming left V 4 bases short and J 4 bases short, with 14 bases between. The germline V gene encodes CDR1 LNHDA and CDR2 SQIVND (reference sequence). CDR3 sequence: CASSTRGPGGANVLTF. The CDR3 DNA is TGTGCCAGTAGTACGCGGGGCCCGGGCGGGGCCAACGTCCTGACTTTC.

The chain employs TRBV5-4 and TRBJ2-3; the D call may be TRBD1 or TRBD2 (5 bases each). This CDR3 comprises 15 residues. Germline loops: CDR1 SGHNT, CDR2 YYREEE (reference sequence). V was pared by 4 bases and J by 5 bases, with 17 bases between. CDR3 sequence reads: CASSPAGARRDTQYF. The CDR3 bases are TGTGCCAGCAGCCCCGCCGGGGCTCGAAGAGATACGCAGTATTTT.

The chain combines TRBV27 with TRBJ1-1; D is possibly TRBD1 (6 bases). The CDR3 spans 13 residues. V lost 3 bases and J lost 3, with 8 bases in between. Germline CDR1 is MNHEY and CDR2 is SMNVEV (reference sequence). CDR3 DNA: TGTGCCAGCAGTTTTGACAGGTACACTGAAGCTTTCTTT. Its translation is CASSFDRYTEAFF.

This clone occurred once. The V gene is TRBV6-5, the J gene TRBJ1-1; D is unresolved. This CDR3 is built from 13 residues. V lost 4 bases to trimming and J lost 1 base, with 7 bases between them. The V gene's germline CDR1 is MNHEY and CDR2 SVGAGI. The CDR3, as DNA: TGTGCCAGCAGTTCCAGACGGAACACTGAAGCTTTCTTT. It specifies CASSSRRNTEAFF.

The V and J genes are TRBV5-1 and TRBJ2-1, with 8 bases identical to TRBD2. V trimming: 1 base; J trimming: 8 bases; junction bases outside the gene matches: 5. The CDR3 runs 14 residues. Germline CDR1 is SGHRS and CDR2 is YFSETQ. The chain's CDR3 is CASSLRAGGDEQFF. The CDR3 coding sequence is TGCGCCAGCAGCTTGAGGGCGGGAGGCGATGAGCAGTTCTTC.

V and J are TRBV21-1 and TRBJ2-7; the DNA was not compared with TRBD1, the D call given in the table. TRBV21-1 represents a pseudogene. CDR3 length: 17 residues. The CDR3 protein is CASSSFWTGTLGREQYF. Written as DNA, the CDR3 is TGTGCCAGCAGCTCTTTTTGGACAGGGACCCTGGGGCGCGAGCAGTACTTC.

The CDR3, as DNA: TGTGCCAGCTCACCTTCTTGGGCAGGGGGCTCCTACAATGAGCAGTTCTTC. It codes for CASSPSWAGGSYNEQFF. V and J are TRBV18 and TRBJ2-1; TRBD1 matches 7 bases. V trimming: 3 bases; J trimming: 0 bases; junction bases outside the gene matches: 8. CDR1 and CDR2 (germline): KGHSH, LQKENI. This CDR3 has 17 amino acids.

DNA for the CDR3: TGCGCCAGCAGCAAGGACAGGGGGCCCTACGAGCAGTACTTC. The encoded protein is CASSKDRGPYEQYF. This rearrangement joins TRBV5-1 to TRBJ2-7, with 11 bases that match TRBD1. The CDR3 has 14 amino acids. The V gene's germline CDR1 is SGHRS and CDR2 YFSETQ. J was trimmed by 2 bases and V by 4 bases; bases with no gene match: 2.

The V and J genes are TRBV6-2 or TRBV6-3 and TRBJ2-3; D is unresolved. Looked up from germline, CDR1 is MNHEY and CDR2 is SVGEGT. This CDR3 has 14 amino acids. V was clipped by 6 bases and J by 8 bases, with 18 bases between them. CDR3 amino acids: CASSQRIGEGTQYF. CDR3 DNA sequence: TGTGCCAGCAGCCAGCGTATCGGAGAAGGTACGCAGTATTTT.

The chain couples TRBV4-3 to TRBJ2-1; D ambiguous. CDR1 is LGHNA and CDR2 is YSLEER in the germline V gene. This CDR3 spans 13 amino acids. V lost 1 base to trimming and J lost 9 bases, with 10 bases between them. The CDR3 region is CASSQVRLSEQFF. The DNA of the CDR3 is TGCGCCAGCAGCCAAGTAAGGTTGTCTGAGCAGTTCTTC.

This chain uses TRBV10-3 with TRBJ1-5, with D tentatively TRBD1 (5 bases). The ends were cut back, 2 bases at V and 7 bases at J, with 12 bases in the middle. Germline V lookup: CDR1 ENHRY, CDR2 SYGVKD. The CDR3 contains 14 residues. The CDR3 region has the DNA TGTGCCATCAGTGAGGGTGGGGCGGGACAGCCCCAGCATTTT. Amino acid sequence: CAISEGGAGQPQHF.

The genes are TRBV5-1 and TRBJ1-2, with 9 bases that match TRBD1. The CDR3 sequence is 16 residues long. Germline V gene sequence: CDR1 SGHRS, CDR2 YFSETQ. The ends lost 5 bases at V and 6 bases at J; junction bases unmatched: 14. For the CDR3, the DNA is TGCGCCAGCAGTGTGGGACAGGGAAGCACGCTAAATGGCTACACCTTC. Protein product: CASSVGQGSTLNGYTF.

CDR3 residues: CASSLVAGDLYEKLFF. The CDR3 bases are TGTGCCAGCAGCTTAGTAGCCGGGGATTTATATGAAAAACTGTTTTTT. The V gene is TRBV7-9, the J gene TRBJ1-4; unclear D gene. Germline V gives CDR1 SEHNR, CDR2 FQNEAQ (reference sequence). The CDR3 has 16 amino acids. Trimming removed 1 base at V and 6 bases at J, with 15 bases between.

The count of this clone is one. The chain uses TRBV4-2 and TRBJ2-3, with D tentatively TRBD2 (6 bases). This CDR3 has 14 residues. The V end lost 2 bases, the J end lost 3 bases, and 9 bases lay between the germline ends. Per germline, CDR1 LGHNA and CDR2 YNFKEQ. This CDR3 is CASSQRGKTDTQYF. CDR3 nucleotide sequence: TGTGCCAGCAGCCAACGCGGGAAGACAGATACGCAGTATTTT.

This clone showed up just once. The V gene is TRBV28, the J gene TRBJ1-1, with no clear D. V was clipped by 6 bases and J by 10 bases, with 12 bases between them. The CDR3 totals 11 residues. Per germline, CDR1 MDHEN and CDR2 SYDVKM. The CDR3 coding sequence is TGTGCCAGCAGAGTCGAGCGAATAGCTTTCTTT. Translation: CASRVERIAFF. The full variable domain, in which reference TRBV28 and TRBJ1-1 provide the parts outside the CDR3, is DVKVTQSSRYLVKRTGEKVFLECVQDMDHENMFWYRQDPGLGLRLIYFSYDVKMKEKGDIPEGYSVSREKKERFSLILESASTNQTSMYLCASRVERIAFFGQGTRLTVV.

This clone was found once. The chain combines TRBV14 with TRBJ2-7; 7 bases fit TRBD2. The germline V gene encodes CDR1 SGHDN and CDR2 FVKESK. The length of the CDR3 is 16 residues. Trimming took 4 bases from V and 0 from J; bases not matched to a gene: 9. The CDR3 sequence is CASSPRERDYSYEQYF. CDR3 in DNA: TGTGCCAGCAGCCCTAGAGAAAGGGACTACTCCTACGAGCAGTACTTC.

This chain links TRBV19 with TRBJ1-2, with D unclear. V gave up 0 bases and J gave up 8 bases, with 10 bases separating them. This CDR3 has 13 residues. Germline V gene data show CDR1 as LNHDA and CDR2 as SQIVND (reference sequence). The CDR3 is CASSIEASLGYTF. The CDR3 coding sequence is TGTGCCAGTAGTATAGAGGCCAGCCTGGGCTACACCTTC.

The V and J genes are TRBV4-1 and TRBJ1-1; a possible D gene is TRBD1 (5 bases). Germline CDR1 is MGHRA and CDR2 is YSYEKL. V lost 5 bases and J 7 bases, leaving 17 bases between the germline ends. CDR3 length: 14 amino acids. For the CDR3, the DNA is TGCGCCAGCAGCGGCCCTCTGGGGACGGGTGAAGCTTTCTTT. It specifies CASSGPLGTGEAFF.

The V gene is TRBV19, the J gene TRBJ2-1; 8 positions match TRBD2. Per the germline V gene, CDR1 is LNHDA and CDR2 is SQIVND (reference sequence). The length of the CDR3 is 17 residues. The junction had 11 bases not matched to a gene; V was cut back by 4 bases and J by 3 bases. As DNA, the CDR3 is TGTGCCAGTAGTACCCAGGGAGCGGGGGCCCGCTACAATGAGCAGTTCTTC. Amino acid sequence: CASSTQGAGARYNEQFF.

The CDR3 nucleotides are TGTGCCAGCAGCCGAGGACAGGGGGTGCCCACCGGGGAGCTGTTTTTT. Its protein product is CASSRGQGVPTGELFF. The chain couples TRBV7-8 to TRBJ2-2, with 10 bases lining up with TRBD1. V shed 5 bases and J 4 bases; nucleotides not matched to a gene: 7. CDR3 size: 16 residues. Germline-derived CDR1 and CDR2 are SGHVS and FQNEAQ.

CDR3 region: CASKGVDYEQYF. In nucleotides, the CDR3 is TGTGCCAGTAAGGGAGTTGACTACGAGCAGTACTTC. This chain uses TRBV19 with TRBJ2-7; D is possibly TRBD2 (5 bases). There are 12 residues in the CDR3. Germline V gene lookup returns CDR1 LNHDA and CDR2 SQIVND (reference sequence). V lost 7 bases and J lost 3, with 10 bases in between.

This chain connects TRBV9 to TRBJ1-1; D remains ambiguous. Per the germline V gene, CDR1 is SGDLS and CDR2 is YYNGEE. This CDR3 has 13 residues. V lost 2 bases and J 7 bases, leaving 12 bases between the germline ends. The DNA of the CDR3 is TGTGCCAGCAGCGTTAAATCGTACGGTGAAGCTTTCTTT. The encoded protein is CASSVKSYGEAFF.